These 14 T cell receptor beta chains were all obtained from the same sample, sequenced in a study of cytomegalovirus exposure and HLA in healthy donors. With 60 Vbeta and 13 Jbeta primers, the PCR was carried out. Sequenced by immunoSEQ multiplex PCR; TCRdb stores in-frame clones only, minus some. The table shows 150,000 to 180,000 clones, with approximately 74% occurring only once. The sample comprised PBMCs. Source of these receptors: a young man in good health and CMV-seronegative.

The chain combines TRBV19 with TRBJ2-7; a weak D match, TRBD1 (5 bases). In germline, CDR1 is LNHDA, CDR2 SQIVND (reference sequence). V lost 7 bases to trimming and J lost 2 bases, with 9 bases between them. CDR3 length equals 12 residues. For the CDR3, the DNA is TGTGCCAGTAAGAAGGGGCCCTACGAGCAGTACTTC. Protein sequence: CASKKGPYEQYF.

The chain carries TRBV6-5 and TRBJ1-1; 8 bases line up with TRBD1. The V gene end was trimmed by 0 bases and the J gene end by 4 bases; junction bases not matched to a gene: 4. CDR3 length: 15 amino acids. Germline lookup yields CDR1 MNHEY and CDR2 SVGAGI. The CDR3, as DNA: TGTGCCAGCAGTTACTCGAAGACAGGGGCCACTGAAGCTTTCTTT. It codes for CASSYSKTGATEAFF.

This chain joins TRBV10-2 and TRBJ2-2; maybe TRBD2 (6 bases). V lost 3 bases to trimming and J lost 6 bases, with 8 bases between them. Per germline, CDR1 WSHSY and CDR2 SAAADI. This CDR3 spans 13 amino acids. The CDR3 region is CASSEGGAGELFF. Here the CDR3 DNA reads TGCGCCAGCAGTGAAGGAGGGGCCGGGGAGCTGTTTTTT.

The rearrangement joins TRBV2 to TRBJ2-2; possible D gene TRBD2, 5 bases. Trimming shortened V by 2 bases and J by 5 bases, and 6 bases separated the two germline ends. Germline CDR1 is SNHLY and CDR2 is FYNNEI. This CDR3 contains 13 residues. CDR3 DNA sequence: TGTGCCAGCAGTGAATGGGAGACCGGGGAGCTGTTTTTT. Its protein is CASSEWETGELFF.

The rearrangement links TRBV19 to TRBJ2-5; 10 bases are a match to TRBD1. Germline CDR1 reads LNHDA; CDR2 reads SQIVND (reference sequence). V dropped 5 bases and J dropped 4; count of bases not matched to a gene: 7. This CDR3 is built from 15 residues. CDR3 DNA sequence: TGTGCCAGTAGTCCTGACCGGGACAGGGGAGAGACCCAGTACTTC. This codes for CASSPDRDRGETQYF.

This chain joins TRBV19 and TRBJ1-2; tentative D call: TRBD1 (6 bases). Germline lookup yields CDR1 LNHDA and CDR2 SQIVND (reference sequence). Trimming removed 5 bases from V and 5 bases from J, with 12 bases in between. The CDR3 loop spans 13 amino acids. For the CDR3, the DNA is TGTGCCAGTAGTGTGCGACAGGAGTATGGCTACACCTTC. It specifies CASSVRQEYGYTF.

This sequence joins TRBV21-1 and TRBJ2-7; no check of the table's D call, TRBD1, against the DNA was made. TRBV21-1 is labeled a pseudogene. The CDR3 totals 21 residues. In nucleotides, the CDR3 is TGTGCCAGCAGCAAAGTCCTTCCCCCGGGACAGAGTAGGGACTGTGCCTACGAGCAGTACGTC. This encodes CASSKVLPPGQSRDCAYEQYV.

The CDR3 spells CSVEDGTSYGYTF. The CDR3 coding sequence is TGCAGCGTTGAAGATGGCACCTCCTATGGCTACACCTTC. The V gene is TRBV29-1, the J gene TRBJ1-2; D is ambiguous. This CDR3 comprises 13 residues. V was shortened by 0 bases and J by 4 bases, with 9 bases between the two germline ends. Germline CDR1 is SQVTM and CDR2 is ANQGSEA. Full variable domain (remainder filled in from reference TRBV29-1 and TRBJ1-2): SAVISQKPSRDICQRGTSLTIQCQVDSQVTMMFWYRQQPGQSLTLIATANQGSEATYESGFVIDKFPISRPNLTFSTLTVSNMSPEDSSIYLCSVEDGTSYGYTFGSGTRLTVV.

This clone occurred once. The rearrangement links TRBV9 to TRBJ1-6; 7 bases are shared with TRBD1. The germline gives CDR1 SGDLS, CDR2 YYNGEE. The length of the CDR3 is 14 residues. The junction had 2 bases not matched to a gene; V was cut back by 3 bases and J by 5 bases. CDR3 nucleotide sequence: TGTGCCAGCAGCGGACAGGGAAATAATTCACCCCTCCACTTT. Protein product: CASSGQGNNSPLHF.

This chain uses TRBV9 with TRBJ2-3, with 7 bases lining up with TRBD2. CDR1 and CDR2 from the germline V gene are SGDLS and YYNGEE. V trimming: 0 bases; J trimming: 2 bases; junction bases outside the gene matches: 6. The CDR3 length is 16 residues. In DNA form, the CDR3 reads TGTGCCAGCAGCGTAGGTACGCGGGGGTTCACAGATACGCAGTATTTT. Residues: CASSVGTRGFTDTQYF.

This clone came up once. It is likely a read error, because the conserved phenylalanine at the end of the CDR3 is missing. The V call is TRBV15, the J call TRBJ1-2; TRBD1 agrees at 9 bases. Losses at the gene ends were 2 bases for V and 2 bases for J; bases not matched to a gene: 9. This CDR3 is 17 amino acids long. Germline CDR1 is LNHNV and CDR2 is YYDKDF (reference sequence). The CDR3 DNA follows: TGTGCCACCAGCAGACCTACGACAGGGGGGTTGAACTATGGCTACACCTCC. Its protein product is CATSRPTTGGLNYGYTS.

The rearrangement links TRBV30 to TRBJ1-2; weak D call: TRBD1 (5 bases). The V gene lost 2 bases and the J gene lost 4 bases, with 14 bases spanning the gap. In germline, CDR1 is GTSNPN, CDR2 SVGIG (reference sequence). This CDR3 spans 14 amino acids. DNA for the CDR3: TGTGCCTGGAGTACCCCCGGGGGAGGCTATGGCTACACCTTC. Its protein product is CAWSTPGGGYGYTF.

The rearrangement links TRBV7-9 to TRBJ2-7; 8 bases align to TRBD1. This CDR3 is 14 amino acids long. Trimming removed 3 bases from V and 3 bases from J; junction bases left unmatched: 4. CDR1 SEHNR and CDR2 FQNEAQ come from the germline V gene (reference sequence). CDR3 amino acids: CASSFGQGDYEQYV. The CDR3 DNA sequence: TGTGCCAGCAGCTTCGGACAGGGAGACTACGAGCAGTACGTC.

The chain recombines TRBV6-1 with TRBJ2-4; the D gene is possibly TRBD1 (5 bases). Germline lookup yields CDR1 MNHNS and CDR2 SASEGT. Trimming took 0 bases from V and 1 from J, leaving 10 bases between them. The CDR3 sequence is 16 residues long. The CDR3 region is CASSEALGLAKNIQYF. CDR3 in DNA: TGTGCCAGCAGTGAAGCGTTGGGGCTCGCCAAAAACATTCAGTACTTC.